What follows are 8 T cell receptor beta chains derived from one specimen sequenced in a study of T cell responses to AZD1222 COVID-19 vaccine. Profiled with immunoSEQ multiplex PCR; TCRdb holds only in-frame clones, not every one. The sample shows about 190,000 clones, about 94% of them seen only once. The source material was peripheral blood, sampled on day 0 of AZD1222 vaccination. These TCRs come from an adult in good health.

The chain uses TRBV27 and TRBJ2-7, with TRBD1 matching 7 bases. CDR3 length: 13 residues. CDR1 is MNHEY and CDR2 is SMNVEV in the germline V gene (reference sequence). V shed 2 bases and J 5 bases; nucleotides not matched to a gene: 3. The CDR3 coding sequence is TGTGCCAGCAGTTTAGAGGGGGCTGACGAGCAGTACTTC. This encodes CASSLEGADEQYF.

The V call is TRBV9, the J call TRBJ1-5; possibly TRBD1 for D (5 bases). Trimming cost V 3 bases and J 3 bases, with 13 bases left between them. The CDR3 extends over 15 amino acids. CDR1 and CDR2 (germline): SGDLS, YYNGEE. The CDR3 region is CASSEHGTNNQPQHF. The CDR3 DNA follows: TGTGCCAGCAGCGAACACGGGACGAACAATCAGCCCCAGCATTTT.

V and J are TRBV13 and TRBJ1-4, with D possibly TRBD1 on 5 matching bases. Germline loops: CDR1 PRHDT, CDR2 FYEKMQ (reference sequence). Trimming cost V 4 bases and J 3 bases, with 12 bases left between them. The CDR3 runs to 15 residues. CDR3 sequence (DNA): TGTGCCAGCAGCTCTTTTGGGACGGCTAATGAAAAACTGTTTTTT. This encodes CASSSFGTANEKLFF.

Only one count was recorded for this clone. CDR3 bases: TGTGCCAGCAGTTTAATGTCAGGGCCCGAAGCTTTCTTT. Protein product: CASSLMSGPEAFF. The V gene is TRBV28, the J gene TRBJ1-1, with a weak D call TRBD1 (5 bases). The CDR3 contains 13 residues. Germline assignment: CDR1 MDHEN and CDR2 SYDVKM. The V gene lost 2 bases and the J gene lost 8 bases, with 12 bases spanning the gap.

This clone appeared a few times. The chain uses TRBV10-3 and TRBJ1-2, with a tentative D call TRBD1 (6 bases). Germline V lookup: CDR1 ENHRY, CDR2 SYGVKD. The V and J ends lost 2 bases and 5 bases respectively, with 12 bases between them. The CDR3 runs 14 residues. CDR3 protein: CAISEPKGGYGYTF. CDR3 DNA sequence: TGTGCCATCAGTGAGCCCAAAGGGGGGTATGGCTACACCTTC.

The chain carries TRBV5-4 and TRBJ2-3, with D maybe TRBD2 (5 bases). The CDR3 loop spans 18 amino acids. The V gene lost 0 bases and the J gene lost 0 bases, with 17 bases spanning the gap. Looked up from germline, CDR1 is SGHNT and CDR2 is YYREEE (reference sequence). The CDR3 region has the DNA TGTGCCAGCAGCTTGGCCCTAGCCGGGTTGAGTAGCACAGATACGCAGTATTTT. This encodes CASSLALAGLSSTDTQYF.

V and J are TRBV7-8 and TRBJ2-7, with D possibly matching TRBD2 (5 bases). From germline, CDR1 is SGHVS and CDR2 FQNEAQ. This CDR3 region has 14 residues. V gave up 0 bases and J gave up 1 base, with 7 bases separating them. CDR3 in DNA: TGTGCCAGCAGCTTAGCGCCGGGGTCCTACGAGCAGTACTTC. Its translation: CASSLAPGSYEQYF.

As for this clone: The sample has other DNA sequences that encode this CDR3 too. This chain uses TRBV6-5 with TRBJ2-7; TRBD2 aligns across 13 bases. The CDR3 loop spans 14 amino acids. Germline V CDR1 and CDR2: MNHEY, SVGAGI. The ends lost 6 bases at V and 3 bases at J; junction bases unmatched: 2. The chain's CDR3 is CASSRTSGSYEQYF. CDR3 DNA: TGTGCCAGCAGCCGGACTAGCGGGAGCTACGAGCAGTACTTC.